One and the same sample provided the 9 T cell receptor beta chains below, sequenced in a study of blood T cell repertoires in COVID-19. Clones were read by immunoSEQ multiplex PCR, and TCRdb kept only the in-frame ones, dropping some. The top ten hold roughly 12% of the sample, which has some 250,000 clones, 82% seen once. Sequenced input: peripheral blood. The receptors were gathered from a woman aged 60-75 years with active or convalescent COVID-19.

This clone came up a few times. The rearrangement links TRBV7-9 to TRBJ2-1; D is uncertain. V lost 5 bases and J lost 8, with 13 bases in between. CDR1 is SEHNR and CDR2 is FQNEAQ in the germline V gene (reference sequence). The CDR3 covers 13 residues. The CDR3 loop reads CASSPLAAHEQFF. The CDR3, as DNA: TGTGCCAGCAGCCCCCTCGCTGCGCATGAGCAGTTCTTC.

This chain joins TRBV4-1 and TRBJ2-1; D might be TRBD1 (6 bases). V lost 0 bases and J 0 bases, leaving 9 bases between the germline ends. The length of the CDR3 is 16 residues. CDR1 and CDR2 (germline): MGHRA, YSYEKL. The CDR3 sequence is CASSQEGTSSYNEQFF. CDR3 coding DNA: TGCGCCAGCAGCCAAGAGGGGACAAGCTCCTACAATGAGCAGTTCTTC.

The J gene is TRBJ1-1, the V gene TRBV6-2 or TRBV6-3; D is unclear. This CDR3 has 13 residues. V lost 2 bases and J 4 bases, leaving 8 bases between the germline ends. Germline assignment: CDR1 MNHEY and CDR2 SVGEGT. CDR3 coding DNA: TGTGCCAGCAGTTACCGAGGGATCACTGAAGCTTTCTTT. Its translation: CASSYRGITEAFF.

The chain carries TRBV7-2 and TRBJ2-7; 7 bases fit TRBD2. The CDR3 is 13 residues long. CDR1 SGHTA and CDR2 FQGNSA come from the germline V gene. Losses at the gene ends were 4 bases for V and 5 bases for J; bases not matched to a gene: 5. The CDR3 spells CASSSGRRDEQYF. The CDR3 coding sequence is TGTGCCAGCAGCTCCGGGAGGCGGGACGAGCAGTACTTC.

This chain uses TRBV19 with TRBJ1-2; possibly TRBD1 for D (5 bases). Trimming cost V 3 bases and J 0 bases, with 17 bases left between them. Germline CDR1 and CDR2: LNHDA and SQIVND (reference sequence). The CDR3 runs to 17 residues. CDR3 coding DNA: TGTGCCAGTAGTATCATCGGGGCGGGGATTACTAACTATGGCTACACCTTC. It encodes CASSIIGAGITNYGYTF. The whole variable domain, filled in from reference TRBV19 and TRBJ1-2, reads DGGITQSPKYLFRKEGQNVTLSCEQNLNHDAMYWYRQDPGQGLRLIYYSQIVNDFQKGDIAEGYSVSREKKESFPLTVTSAQKNPTAFYLCASSIIGAGITNYGYTFGSGTRLTVV.

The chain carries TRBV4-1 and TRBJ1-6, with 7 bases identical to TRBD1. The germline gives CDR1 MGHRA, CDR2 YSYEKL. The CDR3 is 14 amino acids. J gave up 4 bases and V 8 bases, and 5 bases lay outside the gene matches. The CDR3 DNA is TGCGCCAGCGGACAGGAGAGGTATAATTCACCCCTCCACTTT. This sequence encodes CASGQERYNSPLHF.

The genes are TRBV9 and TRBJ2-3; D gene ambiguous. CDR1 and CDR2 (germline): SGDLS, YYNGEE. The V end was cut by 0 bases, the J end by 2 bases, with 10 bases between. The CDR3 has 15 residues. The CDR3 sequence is CASSVVGLLTDTQYF. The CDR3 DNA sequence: TGTGCCAGCAGCGTAGTTGGTCTACTCACAGATACGCAGTATTTT.

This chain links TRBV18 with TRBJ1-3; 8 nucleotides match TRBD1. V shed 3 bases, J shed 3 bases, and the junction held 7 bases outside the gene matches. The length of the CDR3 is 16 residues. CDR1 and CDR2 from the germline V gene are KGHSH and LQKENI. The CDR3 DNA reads TGTGCCAGCTCACCTGACAGGGGTCTATTTGGAAACACCATATATTTT. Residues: CASSPDRGLFGNTIYF.

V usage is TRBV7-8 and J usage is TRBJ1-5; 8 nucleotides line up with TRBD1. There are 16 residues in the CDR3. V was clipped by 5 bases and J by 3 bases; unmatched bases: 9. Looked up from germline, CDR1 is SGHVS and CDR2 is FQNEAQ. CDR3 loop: CASSPQRTGNNQPQHF. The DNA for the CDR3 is TGTGCCAGCAGCCCACAACGGACAGGGAACAATCAGCCCCAGCATTTT. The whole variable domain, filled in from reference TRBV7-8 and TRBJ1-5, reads GAGVSQSPRYKVAKRGQDVALRCDPISGHVSLFWYQQALGQGPEFLTYFQNEAQLDKSGLPSDRFFAERPEGSVSTLKIQRTQQEDSAVYLCASSPQRTGNNQPQHFGDGTRLSIL.